This T cell receptor (beta chain) stems from a study of regulatory T cells in long-lasting Graves disease. The time point was: newly diagnosed GD, antithyroid drugs for less than 3 months. PBMC RNA was the source of the TCR library. This clonotype was seen repeatedly, ten times or more. Researchers made TCR beta libraries by using iRepertoire HTBI primers and running Arm-PCR on CDR3 regions. As processed by the authors: Analysis of the samples identified roughly 62 TRBV and roughly 13 TRBJ segments. TCRdb used MiXCR to reprocess the multiplex PCR reads, holding one entry per CDR3 protein. None of the V and J calls come from the authors' own analysis; TCRdb made them. Seen here are about 540,000 distinct CDR3 sequences, about 14% observed once, and the top ten hold roughly 10%. Between the trimmed V and J ends, which lost 5 bases and 1 base, there was a span of 11 bases. CDR1 MNHEY and CDR2 SMNVEV come from the germline V gene (reference sequence). This CDR3 is 14 amino acids long.

These data were also reused for a study on T cells in Graves' hyperthyroidism and ophthalmopathy. That publication notes: A lack of ophthalmopathy progression within 18 months defined stable Graves' hyperthyroidism. Every diagnosis used clinical symptoms, serum thyroxine and TRAb, thyroid ultrasound and orbital computed tomography. First-round RT-PCR with HTBI primers amplified the TCR CDR3 region.

The rearrangement joins TRBV27 to TRBJ2-5, with unresolved D. The source material was peripheral blood mononuclear cells (PBMCs), sampled at new diagnosis, from a patient treated with antithyroid drugs. The sequence was collected from a man aged 25-45 years with Graves disease. CDR3 DNA sequence: TGTGCCAGCAGTCTCTCTTGGACCCAAGAGACCCAGTACTTC. This translates into CASSLSWTQETQYF.